This paragraph reports one T cell receptor (beta chain). Its antigen is as yet unknown. Using immunoSEQ multiplex PCR, the repertoire was profiled, and TCRdb retains in-frame clones only, with some absent. Of approximately 30,000 clones listed, more than 70% were seen once; the top ten hold 3% to 3.5%. The CDR3 is 16 amino acids. CDR1 is SGHDN and CDR2 is FVKESK in the germline V gene. The V gene lost 3 bases and the J gene lost 1 base, with 13 bases spanning the gap. These data originate in a study of STAT5B mutations in CD4+ large granular lymphocyte leukemia. Study conclusions and caveats: TRBV06-family usage was enriched in top patient clones (8/27) versus controls (2/35). CD4-sorted patient repertoires seemed more clonal than healthy CD4+ repertoires. Higher CD4+ than CD8+ T-LGLL clonality might reflect small sample size.

The clonotype was recovered from a human donor in good health. This rearrangement joins TRBV14 to TRBJ2-1, with D maybe TRBD2 (6 bases). The sample taken for sequencing was CD4+ T cells from blood buffy coats. Written as DNA, the CDR3 is TGTGCCAGCAGCCAGTTAGCTAGCGCATCCTACAATGAGCAGTTCTTC. Its translation: CASSQLASASYNEQFF.